The 3 T cell receptor beta chains below come from one sample, sequenced in a study of shared clonotypes between healthy human individuals (dated by TCRdb to 2020 to 2021). Library construction relied on the immunoSEQ multiplex PCR assay. Drawn from immuneACCESS, this table holds only the in-frame rearrangements with V and J called that TCRdb kept. Clones are partly lost; checked studies trace under half to an unresolved V gene and leave the rest unexplained. For this sample there are some 2,000,000 clones; roughly 95% appear just once. The ten largest clones represent 0.9% to 1.3% of the sample. CD8 naive samples were obtained by positive selection for CCR7 among CD45RO-negative cells, yielding a CD45RA+CCR7+ population from which TemRA cells were excluded. Sample: naive CD8+ T cells sorted from blood. The cell subset or site tag for this specimen amounts to: CD45RA+CCR7+. These receptors were taken from a man younger than 35 in good health.

V gene TRBV9 combines with J gene TRBJ1-1; D is perhaps TRBD1 (5 bases). Trimming shortened V by 4 bases and J by 4 bases, and 14 bases separated the two germline ends. The CDR3 is 14 residues long. Germline loops: CDR1 SGDLS, CDR2 YYNGEE. The CDR3 here is CASSPSDGGTEAFF. The CDR3 coding sequence is TGTGCCAGCAGCCCCAGCGATGGGGGCACTGAAGCTTTCTTT.

This clone was picked up one time. The genes are TRBV5-6 and TRBJ1-5; D gene ambiguous. Per the germline V gene, CDR1 is SGHDT and CDR2 is YYEEEE. This CDR3 is 14 amino acids long. The V end lost 4 bases, the J end lost 4 bases, and 12 bases lay between the germline ends. The CDR3 DNA is TGTGCCAGCAGCCTCCGAACCCTTAATCAGCCCCAGCATTTT. Translation: CASSLRTLNQPQHF.

With regard to this clone: This sample also contains other DNA sequences that code for the same CDR3. The V call is TRBV19, the J call TRBJ2-7, with D possibly TRBD1 on 5 matching bases. This CDR3 is built from 13 residues. Germline V lookup: CDR1 LNHDA, CDR2 SQIVND (reference sequence). V gave up 1 base and J gave up 2 bases, with 6 bases separating them. The CDR3 region has the DNA TGTGCCAGTAGTATAGGACAGCCCTACGAGCAGTACTTC. Translated: CASSIGQPYEQYF.